These 28 T cell receptor beta chains were all obtained from the same sample, sequenced in a study of cytomegalovirus exposure and HLA in healthy donors (dated by TCRdb to 2016 to 2017). Library generation was performed with the immunoSEQ multiplex PCR assay. For the multiplex PCR, a mixture combining 60 forward primers for TCR Vbeta segments and 13 reverse primers for TCR Jbeta segments was used. TCRdb limited this immuneACCESS table to in-frame rearrangements with V and J called. A share of clones is missing; checked studies link under half to unresolved V genes, and the rest is unexplained. Here the sample has some 100,000 clones; around 85% occur a single time. The ten largest clones capture 3.5% to 5% of the sample. The source material was PBMCs. These receptors originate from a man aged 30-40 years in good health and CMV-seronegative.

The chain has TRBV7-9 and TRBJ2-7, with TRBD1 identical over 7 bases. Germline V gene sequence: CDR1 SEHNR, CDR2 FQNEAQ (reference sequence). The CDR3 runs to 14 residues. J was trimmed by 6 bases and V by 5 bases; bases with no gene match: 10. CDR3 amino acids: CASSPGTAAREQYF. For the CDR3, the DNA is TGTGCCAGCAGCCCAGGGACAGCGGCCCGCGAGCAGTACTTC.

The V call is TRBV30, the J call TRBJ1-2; 8 bases are a match to TRBD1. This CDR3 is 11 amino acids long. V lost 3 bases, J lost 14 bases, and 8 bases stayed unmatched. CDR1 is GTSNPN and CDR2 is SVGIG in the germline V gene (reference sequence). CDR3 sequence reads: CAWSNPGQVTF. CDR3 DNA: TGTGCCTGGAGCAACCCGGGACAGGTAACCTTC.

The V gene is TRBV7-3, the J gene TRBJ2-2; TRBD2 agrees at 8 bases. This CDR3 spans 16 amino acids. With V trimmed by 2 bases and J by 5 bases, 7 bases remained unmatched. From germline, CDR1 is SGHTA and CDR2 FQGTGA. The CDR3 region is CASSLGGGPLTGELFF. CDR3 DNA: TGTGCCAGCAGCTTAGGCGGGGGGCCGTTAACCGGGGAGCTGTTTTTT.

The rearrangement links TRBV5-6 to TRBJ2-3; TRBD2 might be the D (6 bases). Germline CDR1 is SGHDT and CDR2 is YYEEEE. V lost 3 bases and J lost 1, with 9 bases in between. This CDR3 region has 14 residues. CDR3 sequence: CASSWGLRTDTQYF. The DNA of the CDR3 is TGTGCCAGCAGCTGGGGACTCCGCACAGATACGCAGTATTTT.

The gene calls are TRBV7-8 and TRBJ2-3; weak D call: TRBD1 (5 bases). The CDR3 covers 17 residues. V was clipped by 1 base and J by 7 bases, with 21 bases between them. The germline V gene encodes CDR1 SGHVS and CDR2 FQNEAQ. The chain's CDR3 is CASSLVQGSRLRNTQYF. DNA for the CDR3: TGTGCCAGCAGCTTAGTCCAGGGTTCGCGATTAAGAAATACGCAGTATTTT.

This clone was recorded only once. This chain uses TRBV4-1 with TRBJ2-6, with D possibly matching TRBD1 (5 bases). Trimming left V 10 bases short and J 4 bases short, with 8 bases between. The length of the CDR3 is 12 residues. CDR1 is MGHRA, CDR2 YSYEKL, per germline. DNA for the CDR3: TGCGCCACAAAGGGGGGGGCCAACGTCCTGACTTTC. Its protein is CATKGGANVLTF.

This chain links TRBV5-6 with TRBJ2-7, with D unclear. Germline V gene data show CDR1 as SGHDT and CDR2 as YYEEEE. This CDR3 spans 14 amino acids. Trimming took 1 base from V and 0 from J, leaving 8 bases between them. The CDR3 DNA sequence: TGTGCCAGCAGCTTGCTCCAGAACTCCTACGAGCAGTACTTC. Encoded protein: CASSLLQNSYEQYF. Looking up the rest from reference TRBV5-6 and TRBJ2-7 gives the full variable domain: DAGVTQSPTHLIKTRGQQVTLRCSPKSGHDTVSWYQQALGQGPQFIFQYYEEEERQRGNFPDRFSGHQFPNYSSELNVNALLLGDSALYLCASSLLQNSYEQYFGPGTRLTVT.

This clone was seen once. V gene TRBV28 combines with J gene TRBJ2-7; 7 nucleotides agree with TRBD1. CDR3 length: 14 residues. V lost 2 bases, J lost 2 bases, and 3 bases stayed unmatched. Germline CDR1 reads MDHEN; CDR2 reads SYDVKM. The CDR3 reads CASSLGRGTYEQYF. The DNA of the CDR3 is TGTGCCAGCAGTTTAGGCAGGGGGACCTACGAGCAGTACTTC.

This clone occurred a few times. This chain connects TRBV10-3 to TRBJ2-7, with 8 bases lining up with TRBD1. With 7 bases clipped from V and 3 bases from J, the junction kept 5 bases outside the gene matches. The germline V gene encodes CDR1 ENHRY and CDR2 SYGVKD. This CDR3 is built from 13 residues. CDR3 DNA sequence: TGTGCCATCACATCAGGGGGCGGCTACGAGCAGTACTTC. Translated: CAITSGGGYEQYF.

In DNA, the CDR3 is TGTGCCAGCAGTACCGGGACAGAACAAGAGACCCAGTACTTC. Protein: CASSTGTEQETQYF. The chain links TRBV28 to TRBJ2-5; TRBD1 matches at 7 bases. The CDR3 is made up of 14 amino acids. From germline, CDR1 is MDHEN and CDR2 SYDVKM. Trimming cost V 5 bases and J 2 bases; bases outside gene matches: 5. The variable domain in full, with the rest retrieved from reference TRBV28 and TRBJ2-5, is DVKVTQSSRYLVKRTGEKVFLECVQDMDHENMFWYRQDPGLGLRLIYFSYDVKMKEKGDIPEGYSVSREKKERFSLILESASTNQTSMYLCASSTGTEQETQYFGPGTRLLVL.

This clone was detected a few times. This rearrangement joins TRBV4-3 to TRBJ2-7; D gene ambiguous. Per germline, CDR1 LGHNA and CDR2 YSLEER. The CDR3 has 15 residues. The V and J ends lost 3 bases and 0 bases respectively, with 12 bases between them. CDR3 region: CASSQRGEDSYEQYF. The DNA for the CDR3 is TGCGCCAGCAGCCAGCGAGGCGAAGACTCCTACGAGCAGTACTTC.

This chain links TRBV30 with TRBJ2-7; D possibly corresponds to TRBD2 (5 bases). The CDR3 loop spans 14 amino acids. V was shortened by 4 bases and J by 7 bases, with 20 bases between the two germline ends. Germline V CDR1 and CDR2: GTSNPN, SVGIG (reference sequence). DNA of the CDR3: TGTGCCTGGAAGAGTTCCCCTAATACGGGGGAGCAGTACTTC. This sequence encodes CAWKSSPNTGEQYF.

This clone appeared a few times. The chain joins TRBV7-2 to TRBJ1-3; the D gene is possibly TRBD1 (5 bases). The CDR3 is 16 amino acids. Trimming left V 1 base short and J 0 bases short, with 10 bases between. CDR1 and CDR2 from the germline V gene are SGHTA and FQGNSA. CDR3 sequence: CASSLGQPSSGNTIYF. The CDR3 region has the DNA TGTGCCAGCAGCTTAGGACAGCCGAGCTCTGGAAACACCATATATTTT. Variable domain in full (rest from reference TRBV7-2 and TRBJ1-3): GAGVSQSPSNKVTEKGKDVELRCDPISGHTALYWYRQSLGQGLEFLIYFQGNSAPDKSGLPSDRFSAERTGGSVSTLTIQRTQQEDSAVYLCASSLGQPSSGNTIYFGEGSWLTVV.

The chain employs TRBV6-5 and TRBJ2-7; tentative D call: TRBD2 (6 bases). Trimming took 7 bases from V and 7 from J, leaving 17 bases between them. Germline CDR1 MNHEY, CDR2 SVGAGI. This CDR3 region has 13 residues. CDR3 in amino acids: CASNRVRGREQYF. The CDR3 bases are TGTGCCAGCAACAGAGTACGGGGGAGGGAGCAGTACTTC.

The chain uses TRBV5-4 and TRBJ2-6; D uncertain. The CDR3 is 15 amino acids. Trimming pared 1 base from V and 4 bases from J, leaving 9 bases between. Germline V gene lookup returns CDR1 SGHNT and CDR2 YYREEE (reference sequence). The CDR3 region has the DNA TGTGCCAGCAGCTTGAGCAACCCCGGGGCCAACGTCCTGACTTTC. Protein sequence: CASSLSNPGANVLTF.

This sequence joins TRBV6-5 and TRBJ2-5, with a tentative D call TRBD1 (5 bases). Looked up from germline, CDR1 is MNHEY and CDR2 is SVGAGI. This CDR3 has 13 residues. Trimming pared 2 bases from V and 5 bases from J, leaving 9 bases between. CDR3 residues: CASSYGARETQYF. CDR3 coding DNA: TGTGCCAGCAGTTACGGGGCTCGGGAGACCCAGTACTTC.

This clone was found a few times. The chain links TRBV9 to TRBJ1-1; possibly TRBD1 for D (5 bases). From germline, CDR1 is SGDLS and CDR2 YYNGEE. V lost 0 bases to trimming and J lost 5 bases, with 17 bases between them. The CDR3 sequence is 16 residues long. The CDR3 DNA is TGTGCCAGCAGCGTAGCAACCGGGGGGATAGGGACTGAAGCTTTCTTT. Amino acid sequence: CASSVATGGIGTEAFF.

The rearrangement joins TRBV7-2 to TRBJ1-5, with 9 positions matching TRBD1. V trimming: 4 bases; J trimming: 11 bases; junction bases outside the gene matches: 21. There are 18 residues in the CDR3. Germline-derived CDR1 and CDR2 are SGHTA and FQGNSA. The CDR3 here is CASSSPVRAGTGIRSQHF. The CDR3 DNA follows: TGTGCCAGCAGCTCCCCGGTAAGGGCCGGGACAGGGATTAGGTCCCAGCATTTT.

A single count supports this clone. The rearrangement joins TRBV6-5 to TRBJ2-5, with a weak D call TRBD1 (5 bases). There are 13 residues in the CDR3. The germline V and J ends were trimmed by 6 bases and 2 bases, with 10 bases remaining between them. Germline CDR1 is MNHEY and CDR2 is SVGAGI. The CDR3 reads CASRQGLQETQYF. The CDR3 DNA reads as TGTGCCAGCAGGCAGGGTTTACAAGAGACCCAGTACTTC.

The chain employs TRBV4-2 and TRBJ2-7, with D possibly TRBD1 on 6 matching bases. CDR1 LGHNA and CDR2 YNFKEQ come from the germline V gene. The length of the CDR3 is 15 residues. Trimming shortened V by 0 bases and J by 3 bases, and 12 bases separated the two germline ends. This chain's CDR3 is CASSQEWGPGYEQYF. CDR3 DNA: TGTGCCAGCAGCCAAGAATGGGGGCCGGGCTACGAGCAGTACTTC.

The chain carries TRBV7-2 and TRBJ2-7; 7 bases map to TRBD1. J lost 5 bases, V lost 0 bases, and 7 bases had no gene match. The CDR3 runs 15 residues. Germline CDR1 SGHTA, CDR2 FQGNSA. This CDR3 is CASSLAATGIDEQYF. The CDR3 nucleotides are TGTGCCAGCAGCTTAGCCGCGACAGGGATTGACGAGCAGTACTTC.

The J gene is TRBJ2-3, the V gene TRBV5-1, with a weak D call TRBD2 (7 bases). Per germline, CDR1 SGHRS and CDR2 YFSETQ. V lost 0 bases and J 4 bases, leaving 12 bases between the germline ends. The CDR3 loop spans 15 amino acids. The CDR3 DNA reads as TGCGCCAGCAGCTTGGAGGGGGGGCTCGCAGATACGCAGTATTTT. It codes for CASSLEGGLADTQYF.

Only a few counts were recorded for this clone. V usage is TRBV5-4 and J usage is TRBJ1-2; D unresolved. This CDR3 is 16 amino acids long. The germline V gene has CDR1 SGHNT and CDR2 YYREEE (reference sequence). Trimming removed 4 bases at V and 1 base at J, with 17 bases between. CDR3 region: CASSLPFPFNNYGYTF. CDR3 bases: TGTGCCAGCAGCCTACCTTTCCCCTTTAATAACTATGGCTACACCTTC.

The chain is built from TRBV27 and TRBJ2-5; possibly TRBD2 for D (6 bases). This CDR3 spans 14 amino acids. The germline V gene encodes CDR1 MNHEY and CDR2 SMNVEV (reference sequence). Between the trimmed V and J ends, which lost 5 bases and 10 bases, there was a span of 20 bases. This chain's CDR3 is CASSTGLGVGGQYF. The CDR3 nucleotides read TGTGCCAGCAGTACGGGACTTGGGGTTGGAGGCCAGTACTTC.

The V and J genes are TRBV5-6 and TRBJ1-6, with 8 bases aligning to TRBD1. The ends lost 4 bases at V and 6 bases at J; junction bases unmatched: 9. This CDR3 comprises 16 residues. CDR1 and CDR2 from the germline V gene are SGHDT and YYEEEE. CDR3 coding DNA: TGTGCCAGCAGCGATCGACAGGGGTGGGGTAATTCACCCCTCCACTTT. It translates to CASSDRQGWGNSPLHF.

The V and J genes are TRBV5-1 and TRBJ1-1; D perhaps matches TRBD1 (5 bases). The V and J ends lost 1 base and 1 base respectively, with 11 bases between them. Germline CDR1 SGHRS, CDR2 YFSETQ. The CDR3 totals 15 residues. The CDR3 coding sequence is TGCGCCAGCAGCTTGTGGAGGGGAGGGAACACTGAAGCTTTCTTT. Amino acid sequence: CASSLWRGGNTEAFF. Filled out from reference TRBV5-1 and TRBJ1-1, the complete variable domain reads KAGVTQTPRYLIKTRGQQVTLSCSPISGHRSVSWYQQTPGQGLQFLFEYFSETQRNKGNFPGRFSGRQFSNSRSEMNVSTLELGDSALYLCASSLWRGGNTEAFFGQGTRLTVV.

The rearrangement links TRBV7-8 to TRBJ2-7, with TRBD2 matching 9 bases. Germline V gives CDR1 SGHVS, CDR2 FQNEAQ. The CDR3 loop spans 15 amino acids. The trim removed 1 base at V and 6 bases at J, leaving 7 bases unmatched. The CDR3 bases are TGTGCCAGCAGCTTAGTGTCGGGACTAGCAGTCGAGCAGTACTTC. Translating gives CASSLVSGLAVEQYF.

This chain links TRBV7-9 with TRBJ2-3; TRBD2 aligns across 8 bases. Germline loops: CDR1 SEHNR, CDR2 FQNEAQ (reference sequence). V shed 5 bases and J 2 bases; nucleotides not matched to a gene: 6. This CDR3 contains 15 residues. The CDR3 region is CASSPGGAATDTQYF. The CDR3 nucleotides are TGTGCCAGCAGCCCCGGGGGGGCAGCCACAGATACGCAGTATTTT.